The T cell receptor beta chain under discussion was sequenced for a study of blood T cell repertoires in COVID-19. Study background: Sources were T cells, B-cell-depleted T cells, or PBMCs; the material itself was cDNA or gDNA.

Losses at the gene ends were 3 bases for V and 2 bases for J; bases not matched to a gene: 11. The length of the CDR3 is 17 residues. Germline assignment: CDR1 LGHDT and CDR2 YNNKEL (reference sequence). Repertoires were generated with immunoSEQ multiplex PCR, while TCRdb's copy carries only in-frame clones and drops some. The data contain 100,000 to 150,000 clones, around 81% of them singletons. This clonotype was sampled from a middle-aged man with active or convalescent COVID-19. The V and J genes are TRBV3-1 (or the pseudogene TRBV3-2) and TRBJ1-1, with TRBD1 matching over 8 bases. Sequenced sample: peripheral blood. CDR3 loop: CASSQETGDGRNTEAFF. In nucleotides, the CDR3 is TGTGCCAGCAGCCAGGAGACAGGGGACGGGCGCAACACTGAAGCTTTCTTT.